This T cell receptor beta chain was captured in a study of T cell responses to AZD1222 COVID-19 vaccine. Study findings and constraints: Repertoire samples came only from after the peak T cell response.

Unmatched junction bases numbered 1, after V lost 2 bases and J lost 2 bases. CDR1 SGHNT and CDR2 YENEEA come from the germline V gene. CDR3 size: 16 residues. Of note for this clone: What it binds is not known.

TCRdb's copy holds only in-frame clones and misses some; the assay was immunoSEQ multiplex PCR. The data hold some 150,000 clones, with around nine tenths observed a single time. The clonotype comes from an adult in good health. The input for sequencing was peripheral blood, taken on day 0 of AZD1222 vaccination. The rearrangement uses TRBV11-3 and TRBJ2-1, with 12 positions matching TRBD2. CDR3 DNA: TGTGCCAGCAGCTTACGGACTAGCGGGACCTACAATGAGCAGTTCTTC. Amino acid sequence: CASSLRTSGTYNEQFF.